The T cell receptor (beta chain) described here comes from a study of T-cell reconstitution after alpha-beta-depleted transplantation in children. In its sample, this clonotype was seen many times. As yet, its antigen is unknown. The CDR3 is 15 residues long. The V gene lost 4 bases and the J gene lost 6 bases, with 20 bases spanning the gap. Germline CDR1 reads SGDLS; CDR2 reads YYNGEE. General study findings and limits: There were some patients whose high TCRbeta diversity at day 60 came from surviving recipient T cells and thymic progenitors.

Library preparation (for TCRbeta) was performed with unique molecular identifiers. TCRdb fed the PCR reads into MiXCR, producing one record per CDR3 protein. This table has approximately 500,000 distinct CDR3 sequences, 10% to 13% appearing once. This clonotype originated in a child aged 2 to 10 with inherited bone marrow failure, due to receive a stem cell transplant. The V call is TRBV9, the J call TRBJ2-7; possibly TRBD1 for D (6 bases). The source was PBMCs, collected before TCRalphabeta/CD19-depleted stem cell transplant. The DNA for the CDR3 is TGTGCCAGCAGCACCGGGGACACGCCCGTCACCGAGCAGTACTTC. The encoded protein is CASSTGDTPVTEQYF.